The entry that follows covers one T cell receptor beta chain sequence. Amplification used 60 Vbeta primers and 13 Jbeta primers. Libraries were prepared by immunoSEQ multiplex PCR; TCRdb keeps only in-frame clonotypes and omits some of them. The profile covers 160,000 or so clones, with around 76% appearing a single time and around 1.4% taken by the ten largest. This sample stems from a study of cytomegalovirus exposure and HLA in healthy donors. This CDR3 is 17 amino acids long. CDR1 is SGDLS, CDR2 YYNGEE, per germline. V lost 0 bases, J lost 3 bases, and 8 bases stayed unmatched. Sequencing was performed on PBMCs. The receptor was isolated from a man aged 55 to 69 in good health and CMV-seronegative. The J gene is TRBJ2-2, the V gene TRBV9; 7 bases fit TRBD2. The CDR3 spells CASSVAWGLPYTGELFF. The CDR3 DNA reads as TGTGCCAGCAGCGTAGCTTGGGGACTACCATACACCGGGGAGCTGTTTTTT.